One sample yielded the 13 T cell receptor beta chains listed below, sequenced in a study of cytomegalovirus exposure and HLA in healthy donors. Amplification used 60 Vbeta primers and 13 Jbeta primers. The protocol was immunoSEQ multiplex PCR, while the TCRdb copy is restricted to in-frame clones and leaves out a portion. The sample lists approximately 280,000 clones, more than 80% occurring once. What was sequenced was PBMCs. The receptors originated from a man aged 40-49 years in good health and CMV-seropositive.

The chain employs TRBV19 and TRBJ2-3; no clear D. Deletions cut 3 bases from V and 3 bases from J, with 7 bases between. CDR3 size: 13 residues. The germline V gene encodes CDR1 LNHDA and CDR2 SQIVND (reference sequence). The CDR3 DNA sequence: TGTGCCAGTAGTATCTTAAAAACAGATACGCAGTATTTT. Translation gives CASSILKTDTQYF.

The V gene is TRBV27, the J gene TRBJ1-1, with a weak D call TRBD1 (5 bases). V lost 2 bases, J lost 5 bases, and 21 bases lay in between. The germline V gene encodes CDR1 MNHEY and CDR2 SMNVEV (reference sequence). The CDR3 runs to 17 residues. CDR3 sequence (DNA): TGTGCCAGCAGTTTAAGCCTGGGGCCGCCATTAAGGACTGAAGCTTTCTTT. Its translation: CASSLSLGPPLRTEAFF.

This clone was recorded a few times. The chain carries TRBV6-1 and TRBJ2-7; TRBD2 matches at 7 bases. V lost 7 bases to trimming and J lost 4 bases; unmatched junction nucleotides: 10. The CDR3 extends over 14 amino acids. Per germline, CDR1 MNHNS and CDR2 SASEGT. CDR3 sequence reads: CASTAGVEVYEQYF. CDR3 in DNA: TGTGCCAGCACTGCGGGAGTTGAGGTTTACGAGCAGTACTTC.

J is TRBJ2-2 and V is TRBV5-1, with D possibly being TRBD2 (6 bases). V lost 0 bases and J lost 5, with 23 bases in between. CDR3 size: 19 residues. CDR1 is SGHRS, CDR2 YFSETQ, per germline. CDR3 coding DNA: TGCGCCAGCAGCTTGGACGGCGGGGACTCTATCAAAGGGACCGGGGAGCTGTTTTTT. Translation gives CASSLDGGDSIKGTGELFF.

The count of this clone is one. The chain carries TRBV13 and TRBJ2-1; 8 bases fit TRBD1. The CDR3 runs 16 residues. With 5 bases clipped from V and 8 bases from J, the junction kept 14 bases outside the gene matches. Germline CDR1 PRHDT, CDR2 FYEKMQ (reference sequence). The CDR3 protein is CASSGRGDRTAYEQFF. Here the CDR3 DNA reads TGTGCCAGCAGCGGCAGGGGGGACAGGACTGCCTATGAGCAGTTCTTC.

This clone has a single count. The rearrangement joins TRBV2 to TRBJ2-2, with 8 bases identical to TRBD1. CDR3 size: 15 residues. Germline CDR1 is SNHLY and CDR2 is FYNNEI. The trim removed 4 bases at V and 4 bases at J, leaving 5 bases unmatched. CDR3 DNA: TGTGCCAGCAGTGGGGCAGGGGGCCTCACCGGGGAGCTGTTTTTT. It encodes CASSGAGGLTGELFF.

V and J are TRBV7-3 and TRBJ2-1, with 9 nucleotides matching TRBD1. J gave up 9 bases and V 5 bases, and 11 bases lay outside the gene matches. CDR1 and CDR2 (germline): SGHTA, FQGTGA. CDR3 length equals 15 residues. This CDR3 is CASSLGQGLGSEQFF. Here the CDR3 DNA reads TGTGCCAGCAGCCTGGGACAGGGCCTCGGGAGTGAGCAGTTCTTC.

The genes are TRBV27 and TRBJ2-6, with 8 positions matching TRBD1. This CDR3 contains 15 residues. Germline CDR1 and CDR2: MNHEY and SMNVEV (reference sequence). Losses at the gene ends were 5 bases for V and 12 bases for J; bases not matched to a gene: 12. CDR3 nucleotide sequence: TGTGCCAGCAGTCGTCCCGGGACAGGTGCCCGCGTCCTGACTTTC. Its protein product is CASSRPGTGARVLTF.

Only one count was recorded for this clone. The J gene is TRBJ2-1, the V gene TRBV5-8; a weak D match, TRBD2 (7 bases). CDR1 and CDR2 from the germline V gene are SGHTS and YDEGEE. This CDR3 is built from 16 residues. Trimming pared 5 bases from V and 15 bases from J, leaving 30 bases between. CDR3: CASRGGAGAVQLRVFF. CDR3 nucleotides: TGTGCCAGCAGGGGGGGGGCGGGAGCAGTTCAACTTCGGGTGTTCTTC.

The chain carries TRBV5-1 and TRBJ1-4; tentative D call: TRBD1 (6 bases). Trimming stripped 4 bases from V and 5 bases from J, with 21 bases between. The CDR3 is 17 residues long. Germline lookup yields CDR1 SGHRS and CDR2 YFSETQ. Written as DNA, the CDR3 is TGCGCCAGCAGCGGGGGGGCAGGGGACGAACTAAATGAAAAACTGTTTTTT. Translated: CASSGGAGDELNEKLFF.

This clone has ten or more counts. J is TRBJ2-1 and V is TRBV4-1; possible D gene TRBD2, 5 bases. Germline CDR1 reads MGHRA; CDR2 reads YSYEKL. CDR3 length: 15 amino acids. With 6 bases removed from V and 0 bases from J, the gap between germline ends came to 12 bases. Written as DNA, the CDR3 is TGCGCCAGCAGGGAAGCGGTGAGCTCCTACAATGAGCAGTTCTTC. It yields the protein CASREAVSSYNEQFF.

V usage is TRBV28 and J usage is TRBJ2-7, with TRBD2 identical over 7 bases. This CDR3 region has 15 residues. V lost 1 base to trimming and J lost 2 bases; unmatched junction nucleotides: 5. Germline V lookup: CDR1 MDHEN, CDR2 SYDVKM. The CDR3 DNA follows: TGTGCCAGCAGTTTATACGGGGGGAAAACCTACGAGCAGTACTTC. Amino acid sequence: CASSLYGGKTYEQYF.

The chain has TRBV6-1 and TRBJ2-2; D is perhaps TRBD2 (6 bases). The length of the CDR3 is 15 residues. Between the trimmed V and J ends, which lost 10 bases and 4 bases, there was a span of 19 bases. CDR1 and CDR2 from the germline V gene are MNHNS and SASEGT. CDR3 bases: TGTGCCACTCGCGTGGCGGGGTACGCCACCGGGGAGCTGTTTTTT. Translated, it gives CATRVAGYATGELFF.